A selection of T cell receptor beta chains follows, all from one sample in a study of T cells expressing NK-cell markers. TCRdb reworked the 5' RACE reads into one entry per CDR3 protein, no DNA. Found here are 140,000 to 150,000 distinct CDR3 sequences; the top ten clones hold roughly an eighth. Sample: blood T cells: a sorted CD56 or NKG2C T cell subset, CD4+ or CD8+ T cells, or bulk PBMC T cells (not recorded which). The receptor source for this set is a man aged 18 to 29 in good health. Both conserved end residues are part of each CDR3.

cdr3_aa: CASSLARIGGTETQYF
j_call: TRBJ2-5
v_call: TRBV7-2

cdr3_aa: CASSFRPRENIQYF
j_call: TRBJ2-4
v_call: TRBV11-2

cdr3_aa: CASSHRYEQYF
j_call: TRBJ2-7
v_call: TRBV3-1

cdr3_aa: CASSLTGLGSNQPQHF
j_call: TRBJ1-5
v_call: TRBV7-8

cdr3_aa: CASSLWASATDTQYF
j_call: TRBJ2-3
v_call: TRBV7-6

cdr3_aa: CASRPEGGTGELFF
j_call: TRBJ2-2
v_call: TRBV27

cdr3_aa: CATSDPGGQPQHF
j_call: TRBJ1-5
v_call: TRBV24-1

cdr3_aa: CSARDTQGTTSGEQYF
j_call: TRBJ2-7
v_call: TRBV20-1

cdr3_aa: CASSQDKSSSPLHF
j_call: TRBJ1-6
v_call: TRBV4-3

cdr3_aa: CASSLFNGIQFF
j_call: TRBJ2-1
v_call: TRBV14

cdr3_aa: CSVEVALGATGSTYNEQFF
j_call: TRBJ2-1
v_call: TRBV29-1

cdr3_aa: CASSSPGTGGAHYEQYF
j_call: TRBJ2-7
v_call: TRBV27

cdr3_aa: CASSLDWTATSGWENIQYF
j_call: TRBJ2-4
v_call: TRBV7-8

cdr3_aa: CSADTGGIKSSYNEQFF
j_call: TRBJ2-1
v_call: TRBV29-1

cdr3_aa: CASRTGTGYNEQFF
j_call: TRBJ2-1
v_call: TRBV11-2

cdr3_aa: CASSEYIGGGTEAFF
j_call: TRBJ1-1
v_call: TRBV25-1

cdr3_aa: CASSLSADKETQYF
j_call: TRBJ2-5
v_call: TRBV12-3/TRBV12-4

cdr3_aa: CASSFTSFADTGELFF
j_call: TRBJ2-2
v_call: TRBV27